The 23 T cell receptor beta chains in this list originate from one sample, sequenced in a study of identical twins. Each CDR3 protein gets one entry after TCRdb re-called the 5' RACE reads with MiXCR. Among around 1.7 million distinct CDR3 sequences listed, under 35% were seen once. Sequencing used cord blood. The origin of the receptors is a newborn girl in good health.

This clonotype was picked up a small number of times. The V gene is TRBV20-1, the J gene TRBJ2-5, with D perhaps being TRBD1 or TRBD2 (6 bases each). Germline CDR1 is DFQATT and CDR2 is SNEGSKA (reference sequence). This CDR3 is 14 amino acids long. V was pared by 1 base and J by 2 bases, with 11 bases between. In DNA form, the CDR3 reads TGCAGTGCTAGAGGGACGGGGGCACAAGAGACCCAGTACTTC. Its protein product is CSARGTGAQETQYF.

This clonotype appeared a few times. The chain employs TRBV5-4 and TRBJ2-1, with a possible D match to TRBD2 (5 bases). The CDR3 sequence is 16 residues long. From germline, CDR1 is SGHNT and CDR2 YYREEE (reference sequence). The germline V and J ends were trimmed by 0 bases and 0 bases, with 10 bases remaining between them. The DNA of the CDR3 is TGTGCCAGCAGCTTGGGGGGAGACTACTCCTACAATGAGCAGTTCTTC. Amino acids: CASSLGGDYSYNEQFF.

The V gene is TRBV15, the J gene TRBJ2-7; TRBD2 agrees at 9 bases. This CDR3 is 19 amino acids long. V gave up 1 base and J gave up 4 bases; unmatched junction bases: 17. The germline V gene has CDR1 LNHNV and CDR2 YYDKDF (reference sequence). This CDR3 reads CATSRVRTSDISNPYEQYF. The CDR3 DNA reads as TGTGCCACCAGCAGAGTCCGGACTAGCGATATTAGTAACCCGTACGAGCAGTACTTC.

This clonotype was found a few times. The chain uses TRBV5-1 and TRBJ2-7, with D perhaps matching TRBD1 (6 bases). V was trimmed by 6 bases and J by 3 bases, leaving 10 bases between them. This CDR3 spans 12 amino acids. The germline V gene encodes CDR1 SGHRS and CDR2 YFSETQ. CDR3 sequence reads: CASTGANYEQYF. CDR3 in DNA: TGCGCCAGCACAGGGGCTAACTACGAGCAGTACTTC. Based on the CDR3 plus reference TRBV5-1 and TRBJ2-7, the full variable domain is KAGVTQTPRYLIKTRGQQVTLSCSPISGHRSVSWYQQTPGQGLQFLFEYFSETQRNKGNFPGRFSGRQFSNSRSEMNVSTLELGDSALYLCASTGANYEQYFGPGTRLTVT.

This clonotype was counted only a few times. This chain joins TRBV10-3 and TRBJ1-2; 8 bases are shared with TRBD1. The junction had 2 bases not matched to a gene; V was cut back by 6 bases and J by 5 bases. This CDR3 is 12 amino acids long. The V gene's germline CDR1 is ENHRY and CDR2 SYGVKD. In DNA, the CDR3 is TGTGCCATCAGGACAGGGGAATATGGCTACACCTTC. This encodes CAIRTGEYGYTF.

The V gene is TRBV6-1, the J gene TRBJ1-1; 10 bases agree with TRBD1. CDR1 MNHNS and CDR2 SASEGT come from the germline V gene. This CDR3 comprises 15 residues. V dropped 10 bases and J dropped 1; count of bases not matched to a gene: 9. The CDR3, as DNA: TGTGCCACCAGGGGACAGGGGCGGCCGAACACTGAAGCTTTCTTT. Translation: CATRGQGRPNTEAFF.

This clonotype showed up just a few times. The chain couples TRBV2 to TRBJ2-7; D not certain. The CDR3 loop spans 13 amino acids. Trimming took 2 bases from V and 5 from J, leaving 10 bases between them. Per germline, CDR1 SNHLY and CDR2 FYNNEI. Written as DNA, the CDR3 is TGTGCCAGCAGTGAATATGCTGCGGACGAGCAGTACTTC. Protein: CASSEYAADEQYF.

The rearrangement links TRBV3-1 to TRBJ2-5, with TRBD2 identical over 9 bases. V was pared by 0 bases and J by 4 bases, with 6 bases of the junction left unmatched. The V gene's germline CDR1 is LGHDT and CDR2 YNNKEL (reference sequence). The CDR3 spans 16 residues. Here the CDR3 DNA reads TGTGCCAGCAGCCAAGAGTGGGGCGGGAGGGGAGAGACCCAGTACTTC. It codes for CASSQEWGGRGETQYF.

In this sample, this clonotype turned up many times. J is TRBJ2-1 and V is TRBV29-1; D is unresolved. This CDR3 region has 14 residues. V shed 2 bases and J shed 7 bases, with 15 bases lying between them. CDR1 and CDR2 (germline): SQVTM, ANQGSEA. Here the CDR3 reads CSVESWPDGNEQFF. In DNA form, the CDR3 reads TGCAGCGTTGAAAGTTGGCCCGATGGGAATGAGCAGTTCTTC.

In this sample, this clonotype turned up a few times. For the CDR3, the DNA is TGTGCCATCAACGCAGGCTTGAACACTGAAGCTTTCTTT. Protein product: CAINAGLNTEAFF. V is TRBV10-3 and J is TRBJ1-1, with D unclear. From germline, CDR1 is ENHRY and CDR2 SYGVKD. There are 13 residues in the CDR3. Trimming cost V 7 bases and J 0 bases, with 9 bases left between them.

Worth noting for this clonotype: Germline is not matched at one junction end, which may reflect a read error. CDR3 sequence (DNA): TGCGCCAGCAGGCAAGAACATAGAGCGGGTCCCACAGATACGCAGTATTTT. Translated: CASRQEHRAGPTDTQYF. This chain uses TRBV4-1 with TRBJ2-3; D is possibly TRBD2 (6 bases). The CDR3 is 17 residues long. CDR1 is MGHRA, CDR2 YSYEKL, per germline.

CDR3 region: CASRPASGSSNEQFF. Here the CDR3 DNA reads TGCGCCAGCAGACCTGCTAGCGGGAGCAGCAATGAGCAGTTCTTC. This rearrangement joins TRBV4-1 to TRBJ2-1; TRBD2 matches 10 bases. Germline V gene lookup returns CDR1 MGHRA and CDR2 YSYEKL. The CDR3 spans 15 residues. V trimming: 6 bases; J trimming: 6 bases; junction bases outside the gene matches: 8.

This clonotype has more than one count but fewer than ten. The chain is built from TRBV9 and TRBJ1-2; no clear D. V was cut by 3 bases and J by 2 bases, with 17 bases left in between. The germline V gene encodes CDR1 SGDLS and CDR2 YYNGEE. There are 16 residues in the CDR3. The CDR3 region is CASSGSSSGRNYGYTF. The CDR3 DNA reads TGTGCCAGCAGCGGGAGTAGTAGTGGACGGAACTATGGCTACACCTTC.

The genes are TRBV12-3 or TRBV12-4 and TRBJ1-6; D remains unclear. V lost 3 bases, J lost 10 bases, and 13 bases lay in between. This CDR3 spans 14 amino acids. CDR3 bases: TGTGCCAGCAGTTTGCCCGGGCAGCGGTCACCCCTCCACTTT. Translating it yields CASSLPGQRSPLHF.

V and J are TRBV18 and TRBJ1-4; D not resolved. Germline values: CDR1 KGHSH, CDR2 LQKENI. The CDR3 extends over 16 amino acids. Trimming cost V 0 bases and J 0 bases, with 8 bases left between them. CDR3 DNA: TGTGCCAGCTCACCACCATCAGCAGCAACTAATGAAAAACTGTTTTTT. Its translation: CASSPPSAATNEKLFF. The whole variable domain, filled in from reference TRBV18 and TRBJ1-4, reads NAGVMQNPRHLVRRRGQEARLRCSPMKGHSHVYWYRQLPEEGLKFMVYLQKENIIDESGMPKERFSAEFPKEGPSILRIQQVVRGDSAAYFCASSPPSAATNEKLFFGSGTQLSVL.

This clonotype was seen a handful of times. This sequence joins TRBV5-1 and TRBJ1-5; D perhaps matches TRBD1 (5 bases). The CDR3 totals 15 residues. The germline gives CDR1 SGHRS, CDR2 YFSETQ. V was cut by 5 bases and J by 3 bases, with 15 bases left in between. This CDR3 is CASRLGQASNQPQHF. The CDR3 bases are TGCGCCAGCAGGCTGGGGCAGGCTTCCAATCAGCCCCAGCATTTT.

The CDR3 DNA sequence: TGTGCCAGCAGTTTCGGGGCTTCCGGAGTGAACACTGAAGCTTTCTTT. This translates into CASSFGASGVNTEAFF. This chain uses TRBV12-3 or TRBV12-4 with TRBJ1-1; D possibly corresponds to TRBD1 (5 bases). The CDR3 spans 16 residues. Trimming removed 3 bases from V and 0 bases from J, with 14 bases in between.

This chain joins TRBV18 and TRBJ1-1; TRBD1 matches at 12 bases. Unmatched junction bases numbered 10, after V lost 9 bases and J lost 5 bases. The CDR3 spans 15 residues. Germline V gene lookup returns CDR1 KGHSH and CDR2 LQKENI. The CDR3 bases are TGTGCCAGTCATGGGACAGGGGGCCTCGGGACTGAAGCTTTCTTT. It specifies CASHGTGGLGTEAFF.

This clonotype was seen a handful of times. V and J are TRBV4-2 and TRBJ2-5, with 9 bases fitting TRBD1. CDR3 length: 15 amino acids. V was pared by 0 bases and J by 5 bases, with 4 bases of the junction left unmatched. Germline CDR1 and CDR2: LGHNA and YNFKEQ. The CDR3 loop is CASSQDADRGETQYF. Written as DNA, the CDR3 is TGTGCCAGCAGCCAAGATGCAGACAGGGGGGAGACCCAGTACTTC.

This clonotype was counted a few times. In nucleotides, the CDR3 is TGTGCCAGCAGCTTAGACCCGTTAGTTGGCCAAGAGACCCAGTACTTC. Translation gives CASSLDPLVGQETQYF. This chain links TRBV11-2 with TRBJ2-5; D unresolved. Germline lookup yields CDR1 SGHAT and CDR2 FQNNGV. V lost 0 bases, J lost 1 base, and 12 bases lay in between. CDR3 length: 16 residues.

This clonotype was counted a few times. The rearrangement uses TRBV5-1 and TRBJ2-1; D gene uncertain. Germline V gives CDR1 SGHRS, CDR2 YFSETQ. Between the trimmed V and J ends, which lost 1 base and 7 bases, there was a span of 15 bases. The length of the CDR3 is 15 residues. CDR3 DNA: TGCGCCAGCAGCTTGTTATCGGTCAGGTTGAATGAGCAGTTCTTC. It translates to CASSLLSVRLNEQFF.

This clonotype has ten or more counts. This chain joins TRBV4-1 and TRBJ2-5; D is ambiguous. CDR3 length: 14 residues. Germline assignment: CDR1 MGHRA and CDR2 YSYEKL. Trimming pared 0 bases from V and 1 base from J, leaving 6 bases between. CDR3 bases: TGCGCCAGCAGCCAAGAGTCTGTCCAAGAGACCCAGTACTTC. The encoded protein is CASSQESVQETQYF.

V and J are TRBV6-1 and TRBJ1-2; D is perhaps TRBD1 (5 bases). V was trimmed by 5 bases and J by 0 bases, leaving 10 bases between them. The CDR3 covers 14 residues. Germline V gene lookup returns CDR1 MNHNS and CDR2 SASEGT. This chain's CDR3 is CASSNRRTNYGYTF. The DNA of the CDR3 is TGTGCCAGCAGTAACAGGAGGACTAACTATGGCTACACCTTC.